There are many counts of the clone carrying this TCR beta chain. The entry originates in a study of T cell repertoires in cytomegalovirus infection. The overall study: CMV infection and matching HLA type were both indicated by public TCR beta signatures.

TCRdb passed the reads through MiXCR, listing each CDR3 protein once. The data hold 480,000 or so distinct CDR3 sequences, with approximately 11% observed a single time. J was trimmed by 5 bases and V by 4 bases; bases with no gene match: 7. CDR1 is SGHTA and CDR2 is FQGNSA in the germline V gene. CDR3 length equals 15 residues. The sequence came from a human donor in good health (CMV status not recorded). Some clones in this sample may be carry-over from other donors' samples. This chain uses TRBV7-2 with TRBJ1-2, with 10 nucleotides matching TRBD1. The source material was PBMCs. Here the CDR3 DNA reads TGTGCCAGCAGCTCTTGGGACAGGGGAGGGTATGGCTACACCTTC. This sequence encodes CASSSWDRGGYGYTF.